These T cell receptor beta chains were read from a single sample in a study of blood T cell repertoires in COVID-19. Clones were sequenced by immunoSEQ multiplex PCR, and TCRdb holds only the in-frame ones, with some missing. The repertoire holds under 300,000 clones, with around 90% as singletons. Sequencing was done on a sample of peripheral blood. These TCRs come from a woman aged 55-75 years with COVID-19, enrolled during active disease. The CDR3 runs from the conserved cysteine through the conserved F or W. A D gene is named only where the DNA matches it firmly. Clone sizes are given selectively: once, few, many, or a class where the clone is expanded.

J gene	CDR3 length	V gene	clone size	D gene	CDR3 DNA	CDR3 protein
TRBJ1-2	14	TRBV2	few	-	TGTGCCAGCAGTGAAGGACTCGGTTTATATGGCTACACCTTC	CASSEGLGLYGYTF
TRBJ2-2	15	TRBV27	-	TRBD1	TGTGCCAGCAGTTGGGACAGGGTGGGAACCGGGGAGCTGTTTTTT	CASSWDRVGTGELFF
TRBJ2-2	15	TRBV4-1	-	TRBD1	TGCGCCAGCAGCCGAACAGGGGGCGACACCGGGGAGCTGTTTTTT	CASSRTGGDTGELFF
TRBJ2-3	15	TRBV6-5	-	-	TGTGCCACCTGCATGGGGGCCTTCAGTGCAGATACGCAGTATTTT	CATCMGAFSADTQYF
TRBJ2-1	16	TRBV7-2	-	TRBD2	TGTGCCAGCAGCCCCGCCCCGGGGGGGGGCCTCAATGAGCAGTTCTTC	CASSPAPGGGLNEQFF
TRBJ2-7	15	TRBV5-1	-	TRBD2	TGCGCCAGCAGCTTGAACGCGGGGGTCTCCTACGAGCAGTACTTC	CASSLNAGVSYEQYF
TRBJ1-1	14	TRBV6-6	-	-	TGTGCTAGCAGTTACGCGGGAGGTAAAACTGAAGCTTTCTTT	CASSYAGGKTEAFF
TRBJ1-4	16	TRBV11-2	-	-	TGTGCCAGCAGCTTAGATGAGGGCCCAGTCGGTGAAAAACTGTTTTTT	CASSLDEGPVGEKLFF
TRBJ2-4	16	TRBV3-1/TRBV3-2	-	TRBD1	TGTGCCAGCAGCCAACCCTCAAGGGGGCTGGAAAACATTCAGTACTTC	CASSQPSRGLENIQYF
TRBJ1-1	13	TRBV6-5	-	TRBD1	TGTGCCAGCAGTTACTCGGGACAGCGTGAAGCTTTCTTT	CASSYSGQREAFF
TRBJ1-1	12	TRBV29-1	-	TRBD1	TGCAGCGCCCGGGACAGCTTCCCAGAAGCTTTCTTT	CSARDSFPEAFF
TRBJ1-5	15	TRBV5-5	-	-	TGTGCCAGCAGCTTGTTAGGGGATAGCAATCAGCCCCAGCATTTT	CASSLLGDSNQPQHF
TRBJ2-7	13	TRBV2	-	-	TGTGCCAGCAGCCCCAGGTCCGCCTACGAGCAGTACTTC	CASSPRSAYEQYF
TRBJ2-5	15	TRBV27	-	TRBD1	TGTGCCAGCAGTCCCACAGGGGTCCCTCAAGAGACCCAGTACTTC	CASSPTGVPQETQYF
TRBJ1-4	13	TRBV3-1/TRBV3-2	-	-	TGTGCCAGCACGGGGGGGGCTAATGAAAAACTGTTTTTT	CASTGGANEKLFF
TRBJ1-1	15	TRBV15	-	TRBD1	TGTGCCACCAGCAGGGGGCGACAGGGGGGCACTGAAGCTTTCTTT	CATSRGRQGGTEAFF
TRBJ1-1	12	TRBV6-6	once	-	TGTGCCACCCTTAAGGCTACCCGGGGTGCTTTCTTT	CATLKATRGAFF
TRBJ1-6	11	TRBV30	-	-	TGTGCCTGGAGTGTACTGTCACCCCTCCACTTT	CAWSVLSPLHF
TRBJ2-3	14	TRBV2	-	TRBD1	TGTGCCAGCAGTGGACAGGGGATTGGAGATACGCAGTATTTT	CASSGQGIGDTQYF
TRBJ1-1	13	TRBV12-3/TRBV12-4	-	-	TGTGCCAGCAGTTTAGGGGGCGATCGAGGAGCTTTCTTT	CASSLGGDRGAFF
TRBJ2-1	15	TRBV24-1	-	-	TGTGCCACCAGTGATTTGGGACAGTACTACAATGAGCAGTTCTTC	CATSDLGQYYNEQFF
TRBJ2-7	13	TRBV6-5	-	-	TGTGCCAGCAGTTACTACAGGGCCTACGAGCAGTACTTC	CASSYYRAYEQYF
TRBJ2-3	15	TRBV6-1	-	-	TGTGCCAGCAGTGAAGCCGCCACGGGGGCAGATACGCAGTATTTT	CASSEAATGADTQYF
TRBJ2-2	15	TRBV27	once	TRBD1	TGTGCCAGCAGGGGGGGACAGGGAGGAGCCGGGGAGCTGTTTTTT	CASRGGQGGAGELFF
TRBJ1-6	15	TRBV5-8	-	-	TGTGCCAGCAGCCACGAGGGTTACTATAATTCACCCCTCCACTTT	CASSHEGYYNSPLHF
TRBJ1-6	15	TRBV11-2	-	TRBD1	TGTGCCAGCAGCTTAAGGACAGGGGCTAATTCACCCCTCCACTTT	CASSLRTGANSPLHF
TRBJ2-2	13	TRBV27	-	-	TGTGCCAGCAGACGGCAGGGGACCGGGGAGCTGTTTTTT	CASRRQGTGELFF
TRBJ1-1	17	TRBV6-2/TRBV6-3	-	TRBD1	TGTGCCAGCAGCAAGGGACCGGGACAGGGAGGGTATACTGAAGCTTTCTTT	CASSKGPGQGGYTEAFF
TRBJ1-3	16	TRBV11-2	-	TRBD1	TGTGCCAGCAGCTCATCACAGGGGGCGAAAGGAAACACCATATATTTT	CASSSSQGAKGNTIYF
TRBJ1-2	12	TRBV14	-	-	TGTGCCAGCAGCCTAAACAGATATGGCTACACCTTC	CASSLNRYGYTF
TRBJ2-7	15	TRBV4-2	-	TRBD2	TGTGCCAGCAGCCAAGATCCTAGCGGGGGCTACGAGCAGTACTTC	CASSQDPSGGYEQYF
TRBJ2-1	13	TRBV5-1	-	-	TGCGCCAGCAGCTTGTCGGAGGTCAATGAGCAGTTCTTC	CASSLSEVNEQFF